This entry concerns a single T cell receptor (beta chain). Its antigen is unknown. In the source study's methods: There were no quality scores in the junction-only immunoSEQ sequences, so filtering differed. Data came from immunoSEQ multiplex PCR; TCRdb stores just in-frame clones and leaves some out. V and J calls and clone size are as listed in that table; D and trimming were resolved from the DNA. The sample holds about 1.5 million clones, around 98% seen once. This entry belongs to a study of shared clonotypes between healthy human individuals. Study-wide points: The generation probabilities recorded for non-shared clonotypes fell below those of clonotypes shared by all four donors.

Sequencing used naive CD4+ T cells sorted from blood. Subset described: CD45RA+ positively selected. This TCR was sampled from a man between 25 and 39 years old in good health.

CDR3 loop: CASSLRTGTSAYNEQFF. As DNA, the CDR3 is TGTGCCAGCTCCCTCCGGACCGGGACTAGCGCCTACAATGAGCAGTTCTTC. The genes are TRBV18 and TRBJ2-1; 10 bases are shared with TRBD2. Per germline, CDR1 KGHSH and CDR2 LQKENI. After removal of 6 bases from V and 2 bases from J, the junction contained 10 bases not matched to a gene. The length of the CDR3 is 17 residues.